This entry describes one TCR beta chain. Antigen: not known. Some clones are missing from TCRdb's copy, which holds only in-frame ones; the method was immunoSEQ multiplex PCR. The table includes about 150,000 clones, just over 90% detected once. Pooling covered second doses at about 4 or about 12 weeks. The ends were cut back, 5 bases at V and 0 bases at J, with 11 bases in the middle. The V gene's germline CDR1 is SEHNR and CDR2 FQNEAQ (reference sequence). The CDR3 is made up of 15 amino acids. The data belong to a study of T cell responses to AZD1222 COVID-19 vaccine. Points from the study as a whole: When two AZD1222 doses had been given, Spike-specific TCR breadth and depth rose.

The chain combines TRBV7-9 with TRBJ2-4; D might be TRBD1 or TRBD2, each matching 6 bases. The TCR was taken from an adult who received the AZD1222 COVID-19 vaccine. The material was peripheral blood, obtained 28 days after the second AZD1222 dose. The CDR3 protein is CASSKQGLAKNIQYF. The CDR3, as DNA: TGTGCCAGCAGCAAACAGGGACTAGCCAAAAACATTCAGTACTTC.